This entry describes one T cell receptor beta chain. Its antigen remains unknown. Clones were sequenced by immunoSEQ multiplex PCR, and TCRdb holds only the in-frame ones, with some missing. The profile shows about 130,000 clones, around 91% of them singletons. This entry comes from a study of T cell responses to AZD1222 COVID-19 vaccine. Study-wide points: Spike-specific TCR breadth and depth rose after two AZD1222 doses. Reportedly, nearly half the spike-specific TCRs target unmutated variant regions. Most donors were white British, females outnumbered males, and clonal diversity was possibly underestimated.

V lost 3 bases and J lost 0, with 18 bases in between. The CDR3 sequence is 17 residues long. Germline V gene lookup returns CDR1 SGHRS and CDR2 YFSETQ. The chain combines TRBV5-1 with TRBJ1-2; tentatively, D is TRBD1 (6 bases). This material consisted of peripheral blood, taken on day 0 of MenACWY control vaccination. The clonotype was recovered from an adult in good health. The CDR3 nucleotides read TGCGCCAGCAGCTCCGGGTTGGACAGCACTTCTAACTATGGCTACACCTTC. It specifies CASSSGLDSTSNYGYTF.